The rows below give T cell receptor beta chains drawn from one sample of a study of blood T cell repertoires in COVID-19. The data were produced by immunoSEQ multiplex PCR, yet TCRdb's version contains in-frame clones alone and is incomplete. The repertoire has about 300,000 clones, approximately 89% of them found once; the top ten carry about 2.2%. The sequencing sample was made of peripheral blood. The receptors stem from a woman aged 25 to 39 with COVID-19, enrolled during active disease. Both conserved end residues are part of each CDR3. A D gene is named only where the DNA matches it firmly. Not all rows give a size; the values are once, few, many and, for expanded clones, a class.

clone size,V gene,D gene,J gene,CDR3 protein,CDR3 DNA
.,TRBV28,TRBD1,TRBJ1-5,CASSPQLDRDQPQHF,TGTGCCAGCAGCCCGCAACTGGACAGGGATCAGCCCCAGCATTTT
.,TRBV6-5,TRBD1,TRBJ1-6,CATTGRSYNSPLHF,TGTGCCACGACAGGGAGATCCTATAATTCACCCCTCCACTTT
once,TRBV19,.,TRBJ1-5,CASSETGGNQPQHF,TGTGCCAGTAGCGAGACAGGCGGGAATCAGCCCCAGCATTTT
.,TRBV28,TRBD1,TRBJ2-3,CASRNTGQITDTQYF,TGTGCCAGCAGAAATACGGGACAGATCACAGATACGCAGTATTTT
.,TRBV7-2,TRBD2,TRBJ2-1,CASSSRTSGIIDEQFF,TGTGCCAGCAGCTCCCGGACTAGCGGGATCATCGATGAGCAGTTCTTC
few,TRBV7-9,.,TRBJ1-2,CASSSSKGNYGYTF,TGTGCCAGCAGCAGTAGTAAGGGGAACTATGGCTACACCTTC
.,TRBV11-2,TRBD2,TRBJ2-5,CASSATSVLETQYF,TGTGCCAGCAGCGCCACTAGCGTTCTTGAGACCCAGTACTTC
.,TRBV18,TRBD1,TRBJ1-2,CASSPGTGESF,TGTGCCAGCTCACCAGGGACAGGAGAATCCTTC
.,TRBV11-2,.,TRBJ1-3,CASSPLVAATGNTIYF,TGTGCCAGCAGCCCGCTAGTGGCGGCGACTGGAAACACCATATATTTT
.,TRBV28,TRBD1,TRBJ1-5,CASSFDRGLEGNQPQHF,TGTGCCAGCAGTTTTGACAGGGGGCTGGAAGGCAATCAGCCCCAGCATTTT
.,TRBV5-6,.,TRBJ2-2,CASSLAPSDTGELFF,TGTGCCAGCAGCTTGGCCCCCTCGGACACCGGGGAGCTGTTTTTT
.,TRBV3-1/TRBV3-2,.,TRBJ2-1,CASSQEGLGDEQFF,TGTGCCAGCAGCCAAGAGGGGCTTGGGGATGAGCAGTTCTTC
once,TRBV11-2,TRBD2,TRBJ2-1,CASTSFLLAGGGMGEQFF,TGTGCCAGCACCTCCTTTCTGCTAGCGGGAGGAGGTATGGGTGAGCAGTTCTTC
.,TRBV5-8,.,TRBJ2-6,CASSLGPDTGANVLTF,TGTGCCAGCAGCTTGGGGCCTGATACGGGGGCCAACGTCCTGACTTTC
.,TRBV6-4,.,TRBJ1-1,CASSVRAGDMNTEAFF,TGTGCCAGCAGTGTAAGGGCAGGGGACATGAACACTGAAGCTTTCTTT
.,TRBV11-2,TRBD1,TRBJ2-1,CASSNRDRTYNEQFF,TGTGCCAGCAGTAACCGGGACAGGACCTACAATGAGCAGTTCTTC
once,TRBV28,TRBD1,TRBJ2-4,CATLPGGQGIDIQYF,TGTGCCACCCTCCCGGGGGGACAGGGGATAGACATTCAGTACTTC
.,TRBV28,.,TRBJ1-6,CASRGEVDNSPLHF,TGTGCCAGCAGAGGGGAGGTGGATAATTCACCCCTCCACTTT
.,TRBV27,.,TRBJ1-6,CACRGAPGSPLHF,TGTGCCTGCCGGGGGGCCCCCGGTTCACCCCTCCACTTT
.,TRBV27,TRBD1,TRBJ2-5,CASSSGQGKQETQYF,TGTGCCAGCAGTTCCGGACAGGGGAAACAAGAGACCCAGTACTTC
.,TRBV29-1,TRBD1,TRBJ1-2,CSAWDSGYTF,TGCAGCGCCTGGGACAGTGGCTACACCTTC
.,TRBV29-1,.,TRBJ1-2,CSVVRQGNYGYTF,TGCAGCGTTGTTCGGCAGGGGAACTATGGCTACACCTTC
few,TRBV30,.,TRBJ1-3,CAWSVERNGNTIYF,TGTGCCTGGAGTGTGGAGCGGAACGGAAACACCATATATTTT
.,TRBV7-8,.,TRBJ1-2,CASSLGSYGYTF,TGTGCCAGCAGCTTAGGGAGCTATGGCTACACCTTC
.,TRBV19,TRBD1,TRBJ1-2,CASSTLGQGGNGYTF,TGTGCCAGTAGTACCCTCGGACAGGGTGGGAATGGCTACACCTTC
.,TRBV11-2,TRBD2,TRBJ2-5,CASSPHPTSGSQETQYF,TGTGCCAGCAGCCCCCACCCGACTAGCGGGTCACAAGAGACCCAGTACTTC
.,TRBV7-9,TRBD2,TRBJ2-1,CASSLGASGHNEQFF,TGTGCCAGCAGCTTAGGGGCTAGCGGGCACAATGAGCAGTTCTTC
once,TRBV18,TRBD1,TRBJ1-1,CASSPPGQGNTEAFF,TGTGCCAGCTCACCACCGGGACAGGGGAACACTGAAGCTTTCTTT
.,TRBV2,TRBD1,TRBJ1-4,CASTDTTGGLEKLFF,TGTGCCAGCACCGATACGACAGGGGGCCTTGAAAAACTGTTTTTT
.,TRBV29-1,.,TRBJ1-1,CSVARDTNTEAFF,TGCAGCGTTGCCCGGGACACAAACACTGAAGCTTTCTTT
once,TRBV5-5,TRBD1,TRBJ2-7,CASSLEGQGSYEQYF,TGTGCCAGCAGCTTGGAGGGACAGGGTTCGTACGAGCAGTACTTC
.,TRBV5-1,.,TRBJ1-1,CASSLGGGDTEAFF,TGCGCCAGCAGCTTGGGTGGGGGCGACACTGAAGCTTTCTTT
.,TRBV5-1,.,TRBJ1-2,CASSLGQGVGYTF,TGCGCCAGCAGCTTGGGGCAGGGCGTAGGCTACACCTTC
.,TRBV7-2,TRBD1,TRBJ2-4,CASSLAGPNTGATGNIQYF,TGTGCCAGCAGCTTAGCGGGGCCCAACACAGGGGCTACAGGGAACATTCAGTACTTC
.,TRBV12-3/TRBV12-4,.,TRBJ1-2,CASSFGVNYGYTF,TGTGCCAGCAGTTTCGGGGTTAACTATGGCTACACCTTC
.,TRBV27,.,TRBJ2-3,CASRTGTKTDTQYF,TGTGCCAGCAGGACCGGGACAAAGACAGATACGCAGTATTTT
.,TRBV6-2/TRBV6-3,.,TRBJ1-1,CASSPTRVKTEAFF,TGTGCCAGCAGTCCGACGAGGGTGAAAACTGAAGCTTTCTTT
.,TRBV21-1,.,TRBJ2-1,CASRKGGSGRAKEGNEQFF,TGTGCCAGCAGGAAAGGTGGTAGCGGGAGGGCCAAAGAGGGGAATGAGCAGTTCTTC
.,TRBV19,.,TRBJ2-1,CASTKGDYNEQFF,TGTGCCAGTACCAAAGGGGACTACAATGAGCAGTTCTTC
.,TRBV7-2,TRBD1,TRBJ2-3,CASSSRQGWGDTQYF,TGTGCCAGCAGCTCTAGACAGGGGTGGGGAGATACGCAGTATTTT
.,TRBV2,.,TRBJ1-2,CARRGQTNYGYTF,TGTGCCAGGAGAGGGCAGACCAACTATGGCTACACCTTC